This T cell receptor (beta chain) was profiled in a study of shared clonotypes between healthy human individuals. Each subset's genomic DNA was shared equally among a number of immunoSEQ plates. Original analysis: Junction-only sequences without quality scores came from ImmunoSEQ, so filtering differed. Assay used: immunoSEQ multiplex PCR; TCRdb lists only in-frame clones, some missing. That table gives V, J and clone size, and the DNA gave D and trimming. The table has 150,000 to 200,000 clones, approximately 92% seen once. This clone was counted a single time. Material: naive CD4+ T cells sorted from blood. Subset of the sample: CD45RA+ positively selected. This receptor was identified in a woman in her 30s in good health.

CDR3 nucleotides: TGCGCCAGCAGCGGACGAGGACAGGGAGACACCGGGGAGCTGTTTTTT. Its protein is CASSGRGQGDTGELFF. V is TRBV5-1 and J is TRBJ2-2, with TRBD1 identical over 8 bases. CDR1 is SGHRS and CDR2 is YFSETQ in the germline V gene. This CDR3 has 16 residues. V lost 4 bases and J lost 3; bases outside the gene matches: 8. The entire variable domain, with the rest obtained from reference TRBV5-1 and TRBJ2-2, is as follows: KAGVTQTPRYLIKTRGQQVTLSCSPISGHRSVSWYQQTPGQGLQFLFEYFSETQRNKGNFPGRFSGRQFSNSRSEMNVSTLELGDSALYLCASSGRGQGDTGELFFGEGSRLTVL.